Each of the 3 T cell receptor beta chains below was sequenced from the same sample in a study of T cells in Graves' hyperthyroidism and ophthalmopathy. The investigators amplified TCR beta CDR3 regions from RNA transcripts. Using the HTBI primer set, a first-round RT-PCR was run on the TCR CDR3. TCRdb recomputed calls from the multiplex PCR reads with MiXCR, one row per CDR3 protein. The data contain 300,000 to 400,000 distinct CDR3 sequences, about 14% of them singletons. Sequencing used blood. These receptors originate from a woman aged 25 to 45 with Graves' hyperthyroidism.

The chain uses TRBV28 and TRBJ2-3; D remains ambiguous. The CDR3 sequence is 15 residues long. V was clipped by 4 bases and J by 1 base, with 12 bases between them. Germline loops: CDR1 MDHEN, CDR2 SYDVKM. Here the CDR3 reads CASSSSVGRTDTQYF. The CDR3 DNA reads as TGTGCCAGCAGTTCGTCCGTAGGGCGCACAGATACGCAGTATTTT.

This clonotype was detected many times. The chain uses TRBV6-5 and TRBJ1-2; weak D call: TRBD1 (5 bases). Per germline, CDR1 MNHEY and CDR2 SVGAGI. The CDR3 contains 15 residues. V lost 0 bases and J lost 3, with 11 bases in between. The CDR3 spells CASSYSNQGDYGYTF. Here the CDR3 DNA reads TGTGCCAGCAGTTACTCCAATCAGGGTGACTATGGCTACACCTTC.

This clonotype was observed a handful of times. With a much larger clone just one base away, this may be a read error. The chain carries TRBV20-1 and TRBJ2-7, with a tentative D call TRBD2 (6 bases). V lost 7 bases and J lost 6, with 22 bases in between. This CDR3 region has 14 residues. Germline V gene lookup returns CDR1 DFQATT and CDR2 SNEGSKA (reference sequence). CDR3 protein: CSGKEGRESVEQYF. The CDR3 coding sequence is TGCAGTGGGAAGGAGGGCCGGGAAAGTGTCGAGCAGTACTTC.